Each of the 15 T cell receptor beta chains below was sequenced from the same sample in a study of sequential checkpoint blockade in melanoma. Clones were read by immunoSEQ multiplex PCR, and TCRdb kept only the in-frame ones, dropping some. The table has 15,000 to 20,000 clones, over 75% seen once. Treatment meaning: randomized to nivolumab then ipilimumab (arm A) or the reverse (arm B). This specimen was CD8+ T cells sorted from blood (inferred from file names), taken from a patient given nivolumab and ipilimumab in sequence. These receptors were collected from a human donor with melanoma.

The chain carries TRBV9 and TRBJ2-3; the D gene is possibly TRBD2 (7 bases). Trimming pared 3 bases from V and 4 bases from J, leaving 12 bases between. The V gene's germline CDR1 is SGDLS and CDR2 YYNGEE. The CDR3 runs to 14 residues. The CDR3 loop reads CASSAGGGPDTQYF. CDR3 DNA: TGTGCCAGCAGCGCTGGGGGGGGCCCAGATACGCAGTATTTT. Drawing the rest from reference TRBV9 and TRBJ2-3, the complete variable domain is DSGVTQTPKHLITATGQRVTLRCSPRSGDLSVYWYQQSLDQGLQFLIQYYNGEERAKGNILERFSAQQFPDLHSELNLSSLELGDSALYFCASSAGGGPDTQYFGPGTRLTVL.

The V call is TRBV4-3, the J call TRBJ2-7; TRBD1 might be the D (5 bases). This CDR3 comprises 14 residues. CDR1 and CDR2 from the germline V gene are LGHNA and YSLEER. With 0 bases removed from V and 2 bases from J, the gap between germline ends came to 8 bases. The CDR3 nucleotides are TGCGCCAGCAGCCAAGAATTAGGGGCCTACGAGCAGTACTTC. The encoded protein is CASSQELGAYEQYF.

The chain recombines TRBV7-9 with TRBJ2-5; no firm D call. V gave up 5 bases and J gave up 6 bases, with 16 bases separating them. The CDR3 loop spans 14 amino acids. In germline, CDR1 is SEHNR, CDR2 FQNEAQ (reference sequence). The CDR3 sequence is CASSEKRDVQTQYF. The CDR3 DNA is TGTGCCAGCAGCGAAAAACGAGATGTTCAGACCCAGTACTTC.

The V and J genes are TRBV2 and TRBJ2-3; a possible D gene is TRBD1 (5 bases). Germline V gene data show CDR1 as SNHLY and CDR2 as FYNNEI. CDR3 length equals 14 residues. V shed 6 bases and J shed 2 bases, with 12 bases lying between them. CDR3 amino acids: CASRPRGPTDTQYF. The CDR3 coding sequence is TGTGCCAGCAGGCCTAGGGGTCCCACAGATACGCAGTATTTT.

The chain combines TRBV27 with TRBJ1-1, with 8 bases fitting TRBD1. V shed 6 bases, J shed 5 bases, and the junction held 5 bases outside the gene matches. From germline, CDR1 is MNHEY and CDR2 SMNVEV (reference sequence). The CDR3 is 13 amino acids. The CDR3 nucleotides are TGTGCCAGCAGGACAGGGGAAATGACTGAAGCTTTCTTT. It translates to CASRTGEMTEAFF.

This chain connects TRBV15 to TRBJ2-7; 7 positions agree with TRBD1. The CDR3 runs 13 residues. Germline V lookup: CDR1 LNHNV, CDR2 YYDKDF (reference sequence). The V and J ends lost 4 bases and 3 bases, in that order; junction bases with no gene match: 3. DNA of the CDR3: TGTGCCACCAGCAATGGACAGGACTACGAGCAGTACTTC. This codes for CATSNGQDYEQYF.

The V call is TRBV27, the J call TRBJ2-4; TRBD1 matches at 7 bases. With 5 bases clipped from V and 7 bases from J, the junction kept 5 bases outside the gene matches. Germline V lookup: CDR1 MNHEY, CDR2 SMNVEV (reference sequence). The CDR3 contains 13 residues. The CDR3 DNA reads TGTGCCAGCAGTCCAGGGGGAGCGAACATTCAGTACTTC. Protein: CASSPGGANIQYF.

This clone appeared a single time. The chain carries TRBV9 and TRBJ1-4, with 7 bases lining up with TRBD1. The CDR3 covers 16 residues. Germline V gene data show CDR1 as SGDLS and CDR2 as YYNGEE. J lost 0 bases, V lost 3 bases, and 5 bases had no gene match. The CDR3 region has the DNA TGTGCCAGCAGCGCACAGGGGCGTGCAACTAATGAAAAACTGTTTTTT. Residues: CASSAQGRATNEKLFF.

V gene TRBV4-1 combines with J gene TRBJ2-6; 8 positions agree with TRBD1. V lost 6 bases, J lost 0 bases, and 10 bases stayed unmatched. The CDR3 extends over 18 amino acids. Germline CDR1 and CDR2: MGHRA and YSYEKL. The CDR3 spells CASRSPGQATSGANVLTF. CDR3 bases: TGCGCCAGCAGGAGTCCGGGACAGGCAACCTCTGGGGCCAACGTCCTGACTTTC.

This chain links TRBV5-1 with TRBJ2-1; TRBD2 matches at 10 bases. The V gene end was trimmed by 2 bases and the J gene end by 0 bases; junction bases not matched to a gene: 5. Germline CDR1 reads SGHRS; CDR2 reads YFSETQ. The CDR3 runs to 17 residues. In DNA form, the CDR3 reads TGCGCCAGCAGCTTAAATAGCGGGGGGAGCTCCTACAATGAGCAGTTCTTC. Translated, it gives CASSLNSGGSSYNEQFF. The full variable domain, with the rest looked up from reference TRBV5-1 and TRBJ2-1, is KAGVTQTPRYLIKTRGQQVTLSCSPISGHRSVSWYQQTPGQGLQFLFEYFSETQRNKGNFPGRFSGRQFSNSRSEMNVSTLELGDSALYLCASSLNSGGSSYNEQFFGPGTRLTVL.

The table lists this clone with a few counts. The chain couples TRBV21-1 to TRBJ2-7; TRBD1, the table's D call, lacks a check against the DNA. TRBV21-1 is a recognized pseudogene. There are 15 residues in the CDR3. CDR3 loop: CASSIGEQGSHEQYF. Here the CDR3 DNA reads TGTGCCAGCAGCATCGGTGAACAGGGATCCCACGAGCAGTACTTC.

The chain recombines TRBV5-1 with TRBJ2-7; tentatively, D is TRBD2 (6 bases). V lost 5 bases and J 5 bases, leaving 20 bases between the germline ends. The CDR3 is made up of 15 amino acids. CDR1 is SGHRS, CDR2 YFSETQ, per germline. CDR3 sequence reads: CASRLTAGPAHEQYF. The CDR3 DNA sequence: TGCGCCAGCAGACTCACGGCGGGACCGGCCCACGAGCAGTACTTC. Complete variable domain (other parts from reference TRBV5-1 and TRBJ2-7): KAGVTQTPRYLIKTRGQQVTLSCSPISGHRSVSWYQQTPGQGLQFLFEYFSETQRNKGNFPGRFSGRQFSNSRSEMNVSTLELGDSALYLCASRLTAGPAHEQYFGPGTRLTVT.

The gene calls are TRBV6-5 and TRBJ2-2, with D perhaps TRBD1 (6 bases). V lost 5 bases to trimming and J lost 4 bases, with 11 bases between them. The CDR3 has 14 amino acids. Germline-derived CDR1 and CDR2 are MNHEY and SVGAGI. DNA for the CDR3: TGTGCCAGCAGTCCCACAGGGTCCACCGGGGAGCTGTTTTTT. Amino acids: CASSPTGSTGELFF.

In DNA, the CDR3 is TGTGCCAGCAGCTTCCGGCAGGCCACCCAAGAGACCCAGTACTTC. It yields the protein CASSFRQATQETQYF. The chain is built from TRBV5-8 and TRBJ2-5; D is unresolved. Per germline, CDR1 SGHTS and CDR2 YDEGEE. Trimming removed 2 bases at V and 1 base at J, with 12 bases between. This CDR3 is 15 amino acids long.

The chain joins TRBV30 to TRBJ2-2, with TRBD1 as a possible D gene (5 bases). The V end lost 0 bases, the J end lost 6 bases, and 8 bases lay between the germline ends. Germline lookup yields CDR1 GTSNPN and CDR2 SVGIG (reference sequence). The CDR3 has 13 residues. In DNA, the CDR3 is TGTGCCTGGAGTGTTTTAGGGGCCGGGGAGCTGTTTTTT. It translates to CAWSVLGAGELFF.